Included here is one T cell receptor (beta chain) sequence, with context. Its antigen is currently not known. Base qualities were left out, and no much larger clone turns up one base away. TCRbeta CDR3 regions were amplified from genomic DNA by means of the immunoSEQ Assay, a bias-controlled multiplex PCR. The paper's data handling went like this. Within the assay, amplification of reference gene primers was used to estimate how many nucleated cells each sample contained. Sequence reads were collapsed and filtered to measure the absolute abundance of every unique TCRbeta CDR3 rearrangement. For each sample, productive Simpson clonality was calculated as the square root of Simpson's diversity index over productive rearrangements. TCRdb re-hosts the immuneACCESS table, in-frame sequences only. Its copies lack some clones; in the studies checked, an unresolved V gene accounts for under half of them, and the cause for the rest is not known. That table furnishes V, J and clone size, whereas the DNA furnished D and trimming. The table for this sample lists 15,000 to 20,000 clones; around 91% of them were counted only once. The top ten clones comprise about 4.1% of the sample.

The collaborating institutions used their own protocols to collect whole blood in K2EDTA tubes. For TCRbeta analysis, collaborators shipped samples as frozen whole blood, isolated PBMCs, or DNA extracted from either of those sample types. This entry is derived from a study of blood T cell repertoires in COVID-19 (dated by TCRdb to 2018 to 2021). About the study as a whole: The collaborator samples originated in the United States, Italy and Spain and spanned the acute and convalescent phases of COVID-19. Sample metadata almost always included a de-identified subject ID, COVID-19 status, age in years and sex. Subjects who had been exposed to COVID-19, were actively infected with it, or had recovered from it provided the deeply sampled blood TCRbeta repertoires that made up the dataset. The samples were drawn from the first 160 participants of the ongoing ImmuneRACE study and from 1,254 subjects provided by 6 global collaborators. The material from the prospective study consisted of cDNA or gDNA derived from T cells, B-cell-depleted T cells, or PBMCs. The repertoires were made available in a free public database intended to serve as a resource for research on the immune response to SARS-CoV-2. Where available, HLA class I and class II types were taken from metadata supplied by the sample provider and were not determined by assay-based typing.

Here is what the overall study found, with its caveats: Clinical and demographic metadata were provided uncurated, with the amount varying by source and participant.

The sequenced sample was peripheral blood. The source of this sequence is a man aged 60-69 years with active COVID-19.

The CDR3 reads CASSSYLGELFF. The nucleotides are TGTGCCAGCAGCTCGTATCTCGGGGAGCTGTTTTTT. This sequence uses TRBV7-2 and TRBJ2-2; confidence is insufficient to name the D gene. The germline V gene yields SGHTA for CDR1 and FQGNSA for CDR2. The CDR3 contains 12 residues, cysteine and phenylalanine counted. Only the CDR3 portion is preserved as DNA: 36 bases, with reading frame beginning at the first base. V loses 4 bases of germline sequence and J loses 7 bases, and the interval between the two ends is 7 bases.